Given below is one T cell receptor beta chain in context. The entry originates in a study of blood T cell repertoires in COVID-19. Study-level information: Acute and convalescent COVID-19 specimens originated in the United States, Italy and Spain. PBMCs, B-cell-depleted T cells, or T cells provided the cDNA or gDNA that made up the material.

Patients from Seattle were sampled longitudinally, starting during active infection. In the study's own analysis: Researchers report that nucleated cell counts were estimated from reference gene primer amplification. Measured with immunoSEQ multiplex PCR; TCRdb has only the in-frame clones, and not every one. The DNA gave D and trimming, while V, J and clone size come from that table. The repertoire includes some 200,000 clones, roughly 81% of them detected once, and about 10% sits in the top ten. The length of the CDR3 is 15 residues. In germline, CDR1 is SGHTA, CDR2 FQGNSA. Between the trimmed V and J ends, which lost 0 bases and 4 bases, there was a span of 9 bases.

The J gene is TRBJ2-2, the V gene TRBV7-2; D call uncertain. Sequencing was carried out using peripheral blood. The sequence came from a woman aged 35 to 49 with COVID-19, enrolled during active disease. The CDR3 DNA follows: TGTGCCAGCAGCTTAGCCAATACAGTCACCGGGGAGCTGTTTTTT. It specifies CASSLANTVTGELFF.